The 9 T cell receptor beta chains listed next were all sequenced from one sample in a study of beta chain features in type 1 diabetes. Investigators reverse transcribed all isolated RNA, so they sequenced expressed TCRB transcripts. Profiled with immunoSEQ multiplex PCR; TCRdb holds only in-frame clones, not every one. Among around 290,000 clones listed, about 8% were seen once. Input material: central memory CD4+ T cells from blood. Receptors originate from a woman between 18 and 29 years old in good health.

This clone showed up just a few times. The CDR3 protein is CASSEASGTGHYGYTF. The CDR3 coding sequence is TGTGCCAGCAGTGAAGCCTCCGGGACAGGGCACTATGGCTACACCTTC. The V call is TRBV6-1, the J call TRBJ1-2; 9 positions agree with TRBD1. The ends lost 0 bases at V and 3 bases at J; junction bases unmatched: 5. CDR3 length equals 16 residues. Germline V lookup: CDR1 MNHNS, CDR2 SASEGT.

A few counts support this clone. V gene TRBV5-4 combines with J gene TRBJ2-6; tentative D call: TRBD1 (5 bases). CDR1 and CDR2 (germline): SGHNT, YYREEE (reference sequence). V was pared by 0 bases and J by 0 bases, with 16 bases between. This CDR3 has 19 amino acids. This chain's CDR3 is CASSLAWQGRNSGANVLTF. The CDR3 DNA is TGTGCCAGCAGCTTGGCCTGGCAGGGTAGAAACTCTGGGGCCAACGTCCTGACTTTC.

This clone was counted between two and nine times. This chain uses TRBV7-2 with TRBJ1-1; TRBD1 might be the D (5 bases). Germline lookup yields CDR1 SGHTA and CDR2 FQGNSA. V gave up 3 bases and J gave up 1 base, with 9 bases separating them. This CDR3 has 14 residues. The CDR3 protein is CASSFFTGNTEAFF. CDR3 DNA sequence: TGTGCCAGCAGCTTTTTTACAGGGAACACTGAAGCTTTCTTT.

This clone was picked up a small number of times. The chain carries TRBV4-2 and TRBJ1-5, with D perhaps TRBD1 (5 bases). V was trimmed by 3 bases and J by 1 base, leaving 10 bases between them. The CDR3 has 15 residues. Germline CDR1 is LGHNA and CDR2 is YNFKEQ. The CDR3: CASSQRDGSNQPQHF. DNA for the CDR3: TGTGCCAGCAGCCAGCGGGACGGAAGCAATCAGCCCCAGCATTTT.

This clone was counted a few times. V gene TRBV5-5 combines with J gene TRBJ2-7, with D perhaps TRBD2 (6 bases). Per the germline V gene, CDR1 is SGHKS and CDR2 is YYEKEE (reference sequence). With 4 bases removed from V and 5 bases from J, the gap between germline ends came to 16 bases. The CDR3 covers 14 residues. CDR3 amino acids: CASSHGGPLDEQYV. The CDR3 DNA sequence: TGTGCCAGCAGCCATGGAGGGCCCTTGGACGAGCAGTACGTC.

V is TRBV6-1 and J is TRBJ2-1, with a tentative D call TRBD1 (5 bases). Germline CDR1 is MNHNS and CDR2 is SASEGT. Between the trimmed V and J ends, which lost 0 bases and 11 bases, there was a span of 14 bases. The CDR3 runs 14 residues. The CDR3 region is CASSEAARQNKQFF. CDR3 in DNA: TGTGCCAGCAGTGAAGCTGCTCGACAGAACAAGCAGTTCTTC.

The sample holds a few counts of this clone. V is TRBV5-1 and J is TRBJ2-5, with TRBD2 identical over 9 bases. Germline CDR1 SGHRS, CDR2 YFSETQ. CDR3 length equals 14 residues. V shed 2 bases and J 4 bases; nucleotides not matched to a gene: 3. As DNA, the CDR3 is TGCGCCAGCAGCTTTACGCGGGGGGGAGAGACCCAGTACTTC. This encodes CASSFTRGGETQYF. Drawing the rest from reference TRBV5-1 and TRBJ2-5, the complete variable domain is KAGVTQTPRYLIKTRGQQVTLSCSPISGHRSVSWYQQTPGQGLQFLFEYFSETQRNKGNFPGRFSGRQFSNSRSEMNVSTLELGDSALYLCASSFTRGGETQYFGPGTRLLVL.

This clone was counted only a few times. CDR3 DNA sequence: TGCAGCGTAGACACCACAGATACGCAGTATTTT. Translation gives CSVDTTDTQYF. The gene calls are TRBV29-1 and TRBJ2-3; no clear D. The CDR3 length is 11 residues. Germline V lookup: CDR1 SQVTM, CDR2 ANQGSEA. Trimming shortened V by 6 bases and J by 2 bases, and 6 bases separated the two germline ends.

The V and J genes are TRBV6-5 and TRBJ1-5; D gene unclear. The V and J ends lost 6 bases and 2 bases respectively, with 11 bases between them. Germline V gene lookup returns CDR1 MNHEY and CDR2 SVGAGI. The CDR3 has 14 amino acids. The CDR3 sequence is CASREGRRNQPQHF. CDR3 bases: TGTGCCAGCAGGGAAGGACGCCGCAATCAGCCCCAGCATTTT.